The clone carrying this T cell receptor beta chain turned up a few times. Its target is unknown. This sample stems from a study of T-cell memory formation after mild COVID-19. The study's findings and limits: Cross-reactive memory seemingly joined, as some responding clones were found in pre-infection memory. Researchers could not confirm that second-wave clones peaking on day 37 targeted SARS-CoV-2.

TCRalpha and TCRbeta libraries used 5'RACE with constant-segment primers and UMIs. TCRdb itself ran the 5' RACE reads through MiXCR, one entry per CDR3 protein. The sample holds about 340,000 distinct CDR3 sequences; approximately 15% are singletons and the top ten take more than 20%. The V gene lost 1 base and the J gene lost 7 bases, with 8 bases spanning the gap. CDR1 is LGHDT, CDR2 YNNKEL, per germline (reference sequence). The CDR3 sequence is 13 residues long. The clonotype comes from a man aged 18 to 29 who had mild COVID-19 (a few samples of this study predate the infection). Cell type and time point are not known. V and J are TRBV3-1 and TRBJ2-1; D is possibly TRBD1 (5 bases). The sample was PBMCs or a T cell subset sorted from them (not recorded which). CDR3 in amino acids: CASSQGQFNEQFF. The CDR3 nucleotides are TGTGCCAGCAGCCAAGGACAGTTTAATGAGCAGTTCTTC.